Listed below are T cell receptor beta chains from one sample, sequenced in a study of T cell repertoires in cytomegalovirus infection. MiXCR was run by TCRdb on the reads, yielding one entry per CDR3 protein. The data contain 400,000 or so distinct CDR3 sequences, around a sixth of them singletons. Sequences were obtained from PBMCs. Receptor source: a human donor in good health (CMV status not recorded). Some clones in this sample may be carry-over from other donors' samples. Each CDR3 is given with its conserved first and last residue. A D gene is named only where the DNA matches it firmly. Size is stated for part of the rows, as once, few or many counts, or as a class when the clone is expanded.

clone_size: NA
d_call: NA
j_call: TRBJ1-1
v_call: TRBV6-2/TRBV6-3
cdr3_aa: CASTWTEMNTEAFF
cdr3_nt: TGTGCCAGCACCTGGACAGAAATGAACACTGAAGCTTTCTTT

clone_size: few
d_call: NA
j_call: TRBJ1-2
v_call: TRBV2
cdr3_aa: CASSEREASGGYTF
cdr3_nt: TGTGCCAGCAGTGAGCGTGAGGCATCAGGGGGCTACACCTTC

clone_size: few
d_call: NA
j_call: TRBJ2-1
v_call: TRBV28
cdr3_aa: CASSLLPVDEQFF
cdr3_nt: TGTGCCAGCAGTTTATTACCCGTTGATGAGCAGTTCTTC

clone_size: few
d_call: NA
j_call: TRBJ1-5
v_call: TRBV10-2
cdr3_aa: CASRETGASNQPQHF
cdr3_nt: TGCGCCAGCAGAGAGACAGGAGCTAGCAATCAGCCCCAGCATTTT

clone_size: many
d_call: NA
j_call: TRBJ2-1
v_call: TRBV5-1
cdr3_aa: CASSLAVADNEQFF
cdr3_nt: TGCGCCAGCAGCTTGGCTGTAGCGGACAATGAGCAGTTCTTC

clone_size: NA
d_call: TRBD2
j_call: TRBJ2-1
v_call: TRBV2
cdr3_aa: CASKRESYNEQFF
cdr3_nt: TGTGCCAGCAAGCGGGAGTCCTACAATGAGCAGTTCTTC

clone_size: few
d_call: TRBD1
j_call: TRBJ1-6
v_call: TRBV18
cdr3_aa: CASSPRVGTGASPLHF
cdr3_nt: TGTGCCAGCTCACCACGTGTTGGAACAGGGGCGTCACCCCTCCACTTT

clone_size: few
d_call: NA
j_call: TRBJ2-1
v_call: TRBV7-9
cdr3_aa: CASSFPPKRSRDNEQFF
cdr3_nt: TGTGCCAGCAGCTTCCCCCCGAAGCGGTCTAGGGACAATGAGCAGTTCTTC

clone_size: few
d_call: NA
j_call: TRBJ2-3
v_call: TRBV4-2
cdr3_aa: CASSHGIRSTDTQYF
cdr3_nt: TGTGCCAGCAGCCACGGGATACGTAGCACAGATACGCAGTATTTT

clone_size: once
d_call: NA
j_call: TRBJ2-1
v_call: TRBV7-4
cdr3_aa: CASSLERAEQFF
cdr3_nt: TGTGCCAGCAGCTTAGAAAGGGCTGAGCAGTTCTTC

clone_size: many
d_call: TRBD2
j_call: TRBJ2-7
v_call: TRBV7-2
cdr3_aa: CASRARGGAISYEQYF
cdr3_nt: TGTGCCAGCAGGGCCCGGGGAGGGGCTATTTCCTACGAGCAGTACTTC

clone_size: few
d_call: NA
j_call: TRBJ2-3
v_call: TRBV10-3
cdr3_aa: CAISESRIGDTQYF
cdr3_nt: TGTGCCATCAGTGAGTCTAGAATCGGTGATACGCAGTATTTT

clone_size: few
d_call: NA
j_call: TRBJ2-5
v_call: TRBV28
cdr3_aa: CASSPAPKETQYF
cdr3_nt: TGTGCCAGCAGTCCGGCTCCAAAAGAGACCCAGTACTTC

clone_size: NA
d_call: NA
j_call: TRBJ1-2
v_call: TRBV27
cdr3_aa: CASSPVGPPFGYTF
cdr3_nt: TGTGCCAGCAGCCCTGTAGGGCCCCCGTTTGGCTACACCTTC

clone_size: few
d_call: NA
j_call: TRBJ2-5
v_call: TRBV2
cdr3_aa: CASRGFSQETQYF
cdr3_nt: TGTGCCAGCAGGGGATTTTCCCAAGAGACCCAGTACTTC

clone_size: NA
d_call: NA
j_call: TRBJ2-5
v_call: TRBV3-1
cdr3_aa: CASLQQAGASQYF
cdr3_nt: TGTGCCAGCCTTCAACAAGCAGGAGCATCCCAGTACTTC

clone_size: many
d_call: TRBD1
j_call: TRBJ2-1
v_call: TRBV7-2
cdr3_aa: CASSSAARGRDEQFF
cdr3_nt: TGTGCCAGCAGCTCGGCGGCCAGGGGGCGGGATGAGCAGTTCTTC

clone_size: few
d_call: TRBD1
j_call: TRBJ2-4
v_call: TRBV24-1
cdr3_aa: CATSDKTGHLAKNIQYF
cdr3_nt: TGTGCCACCAGTGATAAGACAGGGCACCTAGCCAAAAACATTCAGTACTTC

clone_size: NA
d_call: NA
j_call: TRBJ2-3
v_call: TRBV20-1
cdr3_aa: CSATMGPSTDTQYF
cdr3_nt: TGCAGTGCTACGATGGGCCCGAGCACAGATACGCAGTATTTT

clone_size: NA
d_call: TRBD1
j_call: TRBJ1-5
v_call: TRBV20-1
cdr3_aa: CSATRTGHSNQPQHF
cdr3_nt: TGCAGTGCTACCCGGACAGGGCATAGCAATCAGCCCCAGCATTTT

clone_size: few
d_call: NA
j_call: TRBJ2-2
v_call: TRBV7-2
cdr3_aa: CASSPTLWLSTGELFF
cdr3_nt: TGTGCCAGCAGCCCAACCTTATGGTTGAGCACCGGGGAGCTGTTTTTT

clone_size: NA
d_call: NA
j_call: TRBJ1-1
v_call: TRBV18
cdr3_aa: CASSPPGRETEAFF
cdr3_nt: TGTGCCAGCTCACCACCGGGGAGGGAAACTGAAGCTTTCTTT

clone_size: NA
d_call: NA
j_call: TRBJ2-1
v_call: TRBV9
cdr3_aa: CASSISGGRGYNEQFF
cdr3_nt: TGTGCCAGCAGCATATCCGGGGGCAGGGGCTACAATGAGCAGTTCTTC

clone_size: few
d_call: TRBD2
j_call: TRBJ2-1
v_call: TRBV5-1
cdr3_aa: CASSLGGLAGGEQFF
cdr3_nt: TGCGCCAGCAGCTTGGGGGGACTAGCGGGAGGTGAGCAGTTCTTC

clone_size: few
d_call: NA
j_call: TRBJ2-3
v_call: TRBV7-2
cdr3_aa: CASSLAWSTDTQYF
cdr3_nt: TGTGCCAGCAGCTTAGCGTGGAGCACAGATACGCAGTATTTT

clone_size: NA
d_call: NA
j_call: TRBJ2-3
v_call: TRBV6-6
cdr3_aa: CASQGNLADTQYF
cdr3_nt: TGTGCCAGCCAGGGTAACTTAGCAGATACGCAGTATTTT

clone_size: few
d_call: TRBD2
j_call: TRBJ2-1
v_call: TRBV5-1
cdr3_aa: CASSLARGGNEQFF
cdr3_nt: TGCGCCAGCAGCTTGGCCCGCGGGGGGAATGAGCAGTTCTTC

clone_size: many
d_call: TRBD2
j_call: TRBJ2-3
v_call: TRBV7-9
cdr3_aa: CASSLGGLAASTDTQYF
cdr3_nt: TGTGCCAGCAGCTTAGGAGGGCTAGCGGCCAGCACAGATACGCAGTATTTT

clone_size: few
d_call: TRBD1
j_call: TRBJ1-1
v_call: TRBV20-1
cdr3_aa: CSAHDRGKNTEAFF
cdr3_nt: TGCAGTGCTCACGACAGGGGTAAGAACACTGAAGCTTTCTTT

clone_size: many
d_call: NA
j_call: TRBJ2-6
v_call: TRBV12-3/TRBV12-4
cdr3_aa: CASGQAGANVLTF
cdr3_nt: TGTGCCAGCGGCCAGGCTGGGGCCAACGTCCTGACTTTC

clone_size: few
d_call: NA
j_call: TRBJ1-1
v_call: TRBV5-1
cdr3_aa: CASSFQYATEAFF
cdr3_nt: TGCGCCAGCAGCTTTCAATATGCCACTGAAGCTTTCTTT